This T cell receptor beta chain was captured by sequencing in a study of response to subunit inactivated influenza vaccine. About this clonotype: Its antigen is unidentified.

Study-level points and caveats: T cells newly recruited by each seasonal influenza vaccination are few, the authors suggested.

One entry per CDR3 protein results from TCRdb running MiXCR on the RT-PCR reads. The repertoire includes more than 150,000 distinct CDR3 sequences, around 9% of them detected once, and approximately 10% sits in the top ten. The germline CDR1 and CDR2 sequences are SGHRS and YFSETQ. Trimming took 0 bases from V and 3 from J, leaving 17 bases between them. The CDR3 is made up of 17 amino acids. The sequence derives from a man aged 50 to 60 who received an inactivated influenza vaccine. The J gene is TRBJ2-3, the V gene TRBV5-1, with a tentative D call TRBD2 (6 bases). The sequencing used non-naive T cells sorted from PBMCs, collected on the day of vaccination. The CDR3 protein is CASSLVGQLSGTDTQYF. For the CDR3, the DNA is TGCGCCAGCAGCTTGGTAGGGCAGCTAAGCGGGACAGATACGCAGTATTTT.